Listed below are T cell receptor beta chains from one sample, sequenced in a study of PD-L1 blockade in urothelial cancer. Sequencing was performed with immunoSEQ multiplex PCR; in TCRdb, only in-frame clones are kept and a portion is missing. This table has tens of thousands of clones, 88% appearing once. Source: PBMCs, taken around atezolizumab (anti-PD-L1) treatment. The receptor set was obtained from a man between 60 and 70 years old with urothelial cancer. The CDR3 runs from the conserved cysteine through the conserved F or W. The D gene is left open where the match is weak. Rows may omit the clone size; those that give it use once, few, many or a size class.

>-|-|13|TRBV19|TRBJ2-7
CASSLISGYEQYF
TGTGCCAGTAGTTTAATCTCAGGCTACGAGCAGTACTTC
>-|-|16|TRBV30|TRBJ2-2
CAWSQAGPAVGGELFF
TGTGCCTGGAGTCAAGCGGGCCCTGCAGTAGGCGGGGAGCTGTTTTTT
>-|-|12|TRBV4-2|TRBJ2-1
CASSQERNEQFF
TGTGCCAGCAGCCAAGAGCGCAATGAGCAGTTCTTC
>-|-|14|TRBV6-5|TRBJ2-3
CASSYRTGTDTQYF
TGTGCCAGCAGTTATCGGACAGGCACAGATACGCAGTATTTT
>-|TRBD1|14|TRBV5-1|TRBJ2-7
CASSLTGGIVEQYF
TGCGCCAGCAGCTTGACAGGGGGCATCGTGGAGCAGTACTTC
>-|-|13|TRBV27|TRBJ2-7
CASLRDTTGEQYF
TGTGCCAGTCTCCGGGACACCACAGGAGAGCAGTACTTC
>-|-|13|TRBV7-9|TRBJ1-1
CASSLDGIPRAFF
TGTGCCAGCAGCTTAGATGGCATACCGAGGGCTTTCTTT
>-|TRBD2|16|TRBV4-3|TRBJ2-1
CASSLESAGGPGEQFF
TGCGCCAGCAGCCTAGAAAGTGCGGGAGGCCCTGGTGAGCAGTTCTTC
>-|-|15|TRBV7-9|TRBJ1-5
CASSLESGGHQPQHF
TGTGCCAGCAGCTTAGAGAGCGGGGGTCATCAGCCCCAGCATTTT
>-|TRBD2|15|TRBV19|TRBJ2-5
CASSPGLGRQETQYF
TGTGCCAGTAGTCCGGGACTAGGTAGGCAAGAGACCCAGTACTTC
>-|TRBD1|15|TRBV11-3|TRBJ1-4
CASSLRTGGNEKLFF
TGTGCCAGCAGCTTACGGACAGGCGGTAATGAAAAACTGTTTTTT
>once|TRBD1|16|TRBV7-8|TRBJ1-4
CASSSTGNAANEKLFF
TGTGCCAGCAGTTCGACAGGGAATGCGGCTAATGAAAAACTGTTTTTT
>few|TRBD2|15|TRBV11-3|TRBJ2-1
CASSLRAGGRNEQFF
TGTGCCAGCAGCTTACGAGCGGGGGGGCGGAATGAGCAGTTCTTC
>-|-|14|TRBV7-6|TRBJ1-3
CASSLDNRENTIYF
TGTGCCAGCAGCTTAGATAACAGGGAGAACACCATATATTTT
>-|-|13|TRBV30|TRBJ1-6
CAWSHSGNSPLHF
TGTGCCTGGAGTCATTCAGGGAATTCACCCCTCCACTTT
>-|-|15|TRBV7-2|TRBJ1-1
CASSAAGTSNTEAFF
TGTGCCAGCAGCGCCGCCGGGACTTCGAACACTGAAGCTTTCTTT
>-|-|14|TRBV30|TRBJ2-1
CAWSTRGSYNEQFF
TGTGCCTGGAGTACCAGGGGCTCCTACAATGAGCAGTTCTTC
>-|TRBD1|15|TRBV9|TRBJ2-5
CASSVRDSRGETQYF
TGTGCCAGCAGCGTGAGGGACAGTAGGGGAGAGACCCAGTACTTC
>-|-|15|TRBV11-2|TRBJ2-5
CASSHDRLLLETQYF
TGTGCCAGCAGCCACGACAGACTTTTGTTGGAGACCCAGTACTTC
>-|TRBD2|14|TRBV2|TRBJ2-1
CASSPGLPYNEQFF
TGTGCCAGCAGTCCGGGACTACCCTACAATGAGCAGTTCTTC
>-|TRBD1|15|TRBV11-2|TRBJ2-3
CASSFRGLIPDTQYF
TGTGCCAGCAGCTTCAGGGGGCTGATCCCAGATACGCAGTATTTT
>once|-|13|TRBV30|TRBJ1-4
CAWSVSGDEKLFF
TGTGCCTGGAGTGTATCCGGGGATGAAAAACTGTTTTTT
>-|TRBD1|14|TRBV2|TRBJ1-2
CASSVRTGSYGYTF
TGTGCCAGCAGTGTAAGGACAGGGAGCTATGGCTACACCTTC
>once|TRBD1|13|TRBV9|TRBJ2-7
CASSPTGPYDQYF
TGTGCCAGCAGCCCGACAGGGCCCTACGACCAGTACTTC
>-|TRBD1|15|TRBV5-1|TRBJ2-7
CASSLRTGGFYEQYF
TGCGCCAGCAGCTTAAGGACAGGGGGGTTCTACGAGCAGTACTTC
>once|-|18|TRBV4-3|TRBJ2-4
CASSQEAGGTGAKNIQYF
TGCGCCAGCAGCCAAGAGGCGGGCGGGACCGGGGCCAAAAACATTCAGTACTTC
>once|-|11|TRBV30|TRBJ1-1
CAWSVGGEAFF
TGTGCCTGGAGTGTCGGGGGTGAAGCTTTCTTT
>-|TRBD2|17|TRBV14|TRBJ2-2
CASSLLAGGPRAGELFF
TGTGCCAGCAGCCTACTAGCGGGAGGGCCCCGGGCCGGGGAGCTGTTTTTT